A single T cell receptor beta chain is shown here with its context. Its antigen is currently not known. Base qualities are missing; no much larger clone stands one base away. The data were taken from a study of T cell changes during pregnancy in multiple sclerosis (dated by TCRdb to between 2018 and 2021). Regarding the complete study: The study looked at changes in the T cell repertoire across pregnancy in women with multiple sclerosis.

Relative to germline, V is missing 7 bases and J is missing 3 bases, with 11 bases of the junction outside any gene match. The germline V gene supplies CDR1 MDHEN and CDR2 SYDVKM. The CDR3 holds 15 amino acids from the cysteine to the phenylalanine. CDR3 DNA only is kept here, 45 bases in frame from base 1. Libraries were prepared through the immunoSEQ multiplex PCR assay. TCRdb holds this immuneACCESS table with in-frame rearrangements only. Some clones are missing; in checked studies, unresolved V genes explain under half, and the rest has no known cause. The table for this sample lists tens of thousands of clones; just over 90% of them were counted only once. The top ten hold 0.4% to 0.5% of the sample.

This material consisted of CD4+ T cells from peripheral blood mononuclear cells, taken after pregnancy. Here the chain combines TRBV28 and TRBJ1-2; 7 nucleotides in the junction match TRBD1. The source is a female donor with multiple sclerosis, enrolled in a pregnancy study. For the CDR3, the sequence is CASTPGGFRDYGYTF. The nucleotides are TGTGCCAGCACCCCAGGGGGTTTTCGGGACTATGGCTACACCTTC.